Shown below are 14 T cell receptor beta chains from a single sample sequenced in a study of cytomegalovirus exposure and HLA in healthy donors. Method: immunoSEQ multiplex PCR; TCRdb's copy keeps in-frame clones and lacks some. The sample shows 220,000 or so clones, approximately 90% of them seen only once. The specimen was PBMCs. These TCRs come from a woman aged 18-29 years in good health and CMV-seronegative.

This chain connects TRBV28 to TRBJ1-2; 12 bases line up with TRBD1. V shed 10 bases and J 8 bases; nucleotides not matched to a gene: 8. The CDR3 spans 13 residues. CDR1 MDHEN and CDR2 SYDVKM come from the germline V gene. This CDR3 reads CAIRDRGLGGYTF. Here the CDR3 DNA reads TGTGCCATCCGGGACAGGGGGCTTGGGGGCTACACCTTC.

The V call is TRBV5-6, the J call TRBJ2-5; D perhaps matches TRBD1 (6 bases). This CDR3 is 14 amino acids long. The germline V gene encodes CDR1 SGHDT and CDR2 YYEEEE. V lost 4 bases, J lost 5 bases, and 15 bases lay in between. The CDR3 nucleotides read TGTGCCAGCAGCCGAAGAAGGACAGTTGAGACCCAGTACTTC. It encodes CASSRRRTVETQYF.

The genes are TRBV5-5 and TRBJ1-2; 9 nucleotides agree with TRBD1. CDR1 SGHKS and CDR2 YYEKEE come from the germline V gene (reference sequence). V lost 3 bases to trimming and J lost 8 bases; unmatched junction nucleotides: 5. The CDR3 is 13 residues long. The CDR3 region has the DNA TGTGCCAGCAGCTCGGGACAGGGAGAAGGCTACACCTTC. Translating gives CASSSGQGEGYTF.

CDR3 DNA sequence: TGTGCCAGCAACCAGGGAAACTACGAGCAGTACTTC. Its protein is CASNQGNYEQYF. The chain combines TRBV7-8 with TRBJ2-7; D is possibly TRBD1 (5 bases). From germline, CDR1 is SGHVS and CDR2 FQNEAQ. V lost 7 bases, J lost 3 bases, and 10 bases lay in between. The CDR3 sequence is 12 residues long.

V usage is TRBV30 and J usage is TRBJ1-6, with a tentative D call TRBD1 (5 bases). The length of the CDR3 is 17 residues. Germline CDR1 GTSNPN, CDR2 SVGIG (reference sequence). V shed 5 bases and J shed 2 bases, with 19 bases lying between them. The CDR3 DNA reads TGTGCCTGGGTACCGGGACTCCGGGACCCCTATAATTCACCCCTCCACTTT. Protein sequence: CAWVPGLRDPYNSPLHF.

V is TRBV20-1 and J is TRBJ2-1, with no clear D. This CDR3 region has 11 residues. Germline CDR1 and CDR2: DFQATT and SNEGSKA (reference sequence). Trimming cost V 6 bases and J 3 bases, with 6 bases left between them. CDR3 amino acids: CSASDYNEQFF. CDR3 coding DNA: TGCAGTGCGAGTGACTACAATGAGCAGTTCTTC.

The chain couples TRBV13 to TRBJ1-1; D not resolved. This CDR3 contains 13 residues. Germline V gene sequence: CDR1 PRHDT, CDR2 FYEKMQ (reference sequence). Trimming stripped 3 bases from V and 2 bases from J, with 7 bases between. The chain's CDR3 is CASSFRRNTEAFF. In DNA, the CDR3 is TGTGCCAGCAGCTTCAGGCGAAACACTGAAGCTTTCTTT.

The CDR3 nucleotides are TGTGCCAGTAGTATAGTCGCGTCATTTCAGCCCCAGCATTTT. This translates into CASSIVASFQPQHF. The genes are TRBV19 and TRBJ1-5; D is uncertain. The V gene lost 1 base and the J gene lost 6 bases, with 10 bases spanning the gap. Per the germline V gene, CDR1 is LNHDA and CDR2 is SQIVND (reference sequence). This CDR3 is 14 amino acids long.

The table lists this clone with a count of one. The rearrangement joins TRBV6-5 to TRBJ1-2, with 8 nucleotides matching TRBD1. Germline V gives CDR1 MNHEY, CDR2 SVGAGI. The V segment lost 2 bases and the J segment 6 bases; nucleotides outside the gene matches: 8. The length of the CDR3 is 15 residues. CDR3 sequence reads: CASSYGPQGADGYTF. Written as DNA, the CDR3 is TGTGCCAGCAGTTACGGGCCCCAGGGGGCCGATGGCTACACCTTC.

The rearrangement uses TRBV5-5 and TRBJ1-5, with 9 bases lining up with TRBD1. V was pared by 0 bases and J by 7 bases, with 8 bases of the junction left unmatched. Germline-derived CDR1 and CDR2 are SGHKS and YYEKEE (reference sequence). This CDR3 region has 16 residues. CDR3 region: CASSLEGTGWEQPQHF. CDR3 in DNA: TGTGCCAGCAGCTTGGAGGGGACAGGGTGGGAACAGCCCCAGCATTTT.

This chain joins TRBV5-1 and TRBJ1-4; 9 positions agree with TRBD1. Germline CDR1 and CDR2: SGHRS and YFSETQ. The CDR3 has 16 residues. Trimming at V came to 2 bases and at J to 2 bases, leaving 4 bases not matched to a gene. The DNA of the CDR3 is TGCGCCAGCAGCTTCGGGACAGGGCGGACTAATGAAAAACTGTTTTTT. It codes for CASSFGTGRTNEKLFF. Together with reference TRBV5-1 and TRBJ1-4, the CDR3 gives the full variable domain: KAGVTQTPRYLIKTRGQQVTLSCSPISGHRSVSWYQQTPGQGLQFLFEYFSETQRNKGNFPGRFSGRQFSNSRSEMNVSTLELGDSALYLCASSFGTGRTNEKLFFGSGTQLSVL.

The V and J genes are TRBV28 and TRBJ1-5; D unclear. Trimming shortened V by 5 bases and J by 2 bases, and 19 bases separated the two germline ends. From germline, CDR1 is MDHEN and CDR2 SYDVKM. The CDR3 totals 17 residues. The CDR3 DNA reads as TGTGCCAGCAGTCCACCGGGCAGTTCGGAGGGCAATCAGCCCCAGCATTTT. Its protein product is CASSPPGSSEGNQPQHF.

V gene TRBV6-1 combines with J gene TRBJ1-2; D is perhaps TRBD1 (6 bases). The CDR3 is 14 residues long. Germline assignment: CDR1 MNHNS and CDR2 SASEGT. V gave up 6 bases and J gave up 3 bases, with 14 bases separating them. CDR3 residues: CASRTGGLYYGYTF. The CDR3 DNA is TGTGCCAGCAGGACAGGCGGATTGTACTATGGCTACACCTTC.

This clone was seen just once. The CDR3 region is CASSQASQDGYTF. The CDR3, as DNA: TGCGCCAGCAGCCAAGCGAGCCAGGATGGCTACACCTTC. V and J are TRBV4-1 and TRBJ1-2; D is unclear. V was shortened by 1 base and J by 6 bases, with 9 bases between the two germline ends. CDR1 and CDR2 (germline): MGHRA, YSYEKL. CDR3 length: 13 amino acids.